What follows describes a single TCR beta chain. The data were taken from a study of blood T cell repertoires in COVID-19. Background on the study: The cDNA or gDNA used as material had been derived from T cells, B-cell-depleted T cells, or PBMCs.

V shed 6 bases and J shed 5 bases, with 16 bases lying between them. Per the germline V gene, CDR1 is MNHEY and CDR2 is SVGAGI. The CDR3 length is 14 residues. Clones were read by immunoSEQ multiplex PCR, and TCRdb kept only the in-frame ones, dropping some. Among about 180,000 clones listed, approximately 86% were seen once. Sequencing was done on a sample of peripheral blood. The source of this sequence is a woman aged 45 to 65 with acute or convalescent COVID-19. The chain joins TRBV6-5 to TRBJ1-2, with D possibly matching TRBD1 (6 bases). The CDR3: CASSIARGKYGYTF. The CDR3 nucleotides are TGTGCCAGCAGCATAGCCAGGGGCAAGTATGGCTACACCTTC.